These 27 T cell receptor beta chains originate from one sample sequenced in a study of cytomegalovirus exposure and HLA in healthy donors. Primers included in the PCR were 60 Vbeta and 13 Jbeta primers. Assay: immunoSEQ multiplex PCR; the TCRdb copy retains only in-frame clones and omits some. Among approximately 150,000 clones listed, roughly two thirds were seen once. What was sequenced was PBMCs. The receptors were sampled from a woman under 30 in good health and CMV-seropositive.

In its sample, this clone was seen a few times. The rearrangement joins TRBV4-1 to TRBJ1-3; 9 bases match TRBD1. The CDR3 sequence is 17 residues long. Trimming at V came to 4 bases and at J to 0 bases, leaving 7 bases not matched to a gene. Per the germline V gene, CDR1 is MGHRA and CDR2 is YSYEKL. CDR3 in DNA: TGCGCCAGCAGCCGACCGGGACAGGGTGTCTCTGGAAACACCATATATTTT. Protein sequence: CASSRPGQGVSGNTIYF.

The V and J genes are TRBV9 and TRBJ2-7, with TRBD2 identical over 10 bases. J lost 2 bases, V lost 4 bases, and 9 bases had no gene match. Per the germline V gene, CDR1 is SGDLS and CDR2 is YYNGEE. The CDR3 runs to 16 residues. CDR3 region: CASSHLGTSEPYEQYF. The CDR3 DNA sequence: TGTGCCAGCAGCCACCTAGGGACTAGCGAGCCCTACGAGCAGTACTTC.

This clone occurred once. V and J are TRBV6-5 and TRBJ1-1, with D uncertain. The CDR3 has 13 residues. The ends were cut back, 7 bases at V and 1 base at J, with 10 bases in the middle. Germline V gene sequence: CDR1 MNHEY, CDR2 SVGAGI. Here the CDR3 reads CASTDSGNTEAFF. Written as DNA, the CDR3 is TGTGCCAGCACTGATTCAGGGAACACTGAAGCTTTCTTT.

The CDR3 loop is CASRGGVGTIYSNQPQHF. The CDR3 DNA follows: TGTGCCAGTAGGGGGGGTGTAGGGACCATCTATAGCAATCAGCCCCAGCATTTT. V gene TRBV19 combines with J gene TRBJ1-5, with a weak D call TRBD1 (5 bases). Germline CDR1 is LNHDA and CDR2 is SQIVND (reference sequence). This CDR3 spans 18 amino acids. The V end lost 6 bases, the J end lost 0 bases, and 21 bases lay between the germline ends.

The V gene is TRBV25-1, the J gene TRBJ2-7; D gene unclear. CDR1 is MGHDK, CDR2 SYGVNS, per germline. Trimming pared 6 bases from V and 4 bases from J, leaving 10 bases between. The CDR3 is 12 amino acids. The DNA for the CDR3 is TGTGCCAGCAGCTCCCTATCATACGAGCAGTACTTC. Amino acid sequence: CASSSLSYEQYF.

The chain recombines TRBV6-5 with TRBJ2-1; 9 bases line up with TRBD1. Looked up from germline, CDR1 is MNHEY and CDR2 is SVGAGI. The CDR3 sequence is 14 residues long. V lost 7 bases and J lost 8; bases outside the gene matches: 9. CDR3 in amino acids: CASTAGGTGYEQFF. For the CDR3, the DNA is TGTGCCAGCACTGCGGGTGGGACAGGGTATGAGCAGTTCTTC.

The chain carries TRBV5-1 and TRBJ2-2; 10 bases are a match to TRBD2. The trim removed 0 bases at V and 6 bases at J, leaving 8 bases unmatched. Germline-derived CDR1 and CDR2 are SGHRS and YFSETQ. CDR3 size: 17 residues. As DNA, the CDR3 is TGCGCCAGCAGCTTGGATACAGCGGGAGGGCCGGCCGGGGAGCTGTTTTTT. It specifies CASSLDTAGGPAGELFF.

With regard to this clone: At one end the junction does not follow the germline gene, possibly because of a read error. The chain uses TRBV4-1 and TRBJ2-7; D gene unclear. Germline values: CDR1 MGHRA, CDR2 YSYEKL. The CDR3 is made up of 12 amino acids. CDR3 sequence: CASSPNSHEQYF. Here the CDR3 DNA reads TGCGCCAGCAGCCCAAACTCCCACGAGCAGTACTTC.

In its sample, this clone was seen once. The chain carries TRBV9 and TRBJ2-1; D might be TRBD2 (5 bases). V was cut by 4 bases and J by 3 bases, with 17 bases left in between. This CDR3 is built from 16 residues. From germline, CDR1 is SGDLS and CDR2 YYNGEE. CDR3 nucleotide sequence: TGTGCCAGCAGCCCGCAGGCAAGGGAGAACTACAATGAGCAGTTCTTC. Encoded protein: CASSPQARENYNEQFF. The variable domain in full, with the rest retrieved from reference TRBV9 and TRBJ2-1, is DSGVTQTPKHLITATGQRVTLRCSPRSGDLSVYWYQQSLDQGLQFLIQYYNGEERAKGNILERFSAQQFPDLHSELNLSSLELGDSALYFCASSPQARENYNEQFFGPGTRLTVL.

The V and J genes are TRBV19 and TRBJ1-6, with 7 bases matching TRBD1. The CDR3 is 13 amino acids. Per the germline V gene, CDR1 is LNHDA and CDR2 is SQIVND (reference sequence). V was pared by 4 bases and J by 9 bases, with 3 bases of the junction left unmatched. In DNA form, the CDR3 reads TGTGCCAGTAGTAGACAGGGTGGTTCACCCCTCCACTTT. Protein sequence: CASSRQGGSPLHF.

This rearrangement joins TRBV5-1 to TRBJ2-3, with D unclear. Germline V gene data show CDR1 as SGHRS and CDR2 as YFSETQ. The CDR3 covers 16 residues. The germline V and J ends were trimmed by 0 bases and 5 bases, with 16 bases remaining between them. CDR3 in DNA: TGCGCCAGCAGCTTGGACGGCCGAACTACCAGAGATACGCAGTATTTT. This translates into CASSLDGRTTRDTQYF.

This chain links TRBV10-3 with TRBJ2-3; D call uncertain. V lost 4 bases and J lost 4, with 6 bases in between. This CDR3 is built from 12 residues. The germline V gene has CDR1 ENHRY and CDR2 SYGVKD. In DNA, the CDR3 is TGTGCCATCAGTGCAGTGGCAGATACGCAGTATTTT. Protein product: CAISAVADTQYF.

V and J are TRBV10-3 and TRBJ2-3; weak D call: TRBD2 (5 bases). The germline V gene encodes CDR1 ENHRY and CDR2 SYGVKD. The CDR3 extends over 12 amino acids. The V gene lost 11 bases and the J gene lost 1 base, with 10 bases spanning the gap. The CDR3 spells CAVATGTDTQYF. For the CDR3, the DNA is TGTGCCGTAGCGACCGGCACAGATACGCAGTATTTT.

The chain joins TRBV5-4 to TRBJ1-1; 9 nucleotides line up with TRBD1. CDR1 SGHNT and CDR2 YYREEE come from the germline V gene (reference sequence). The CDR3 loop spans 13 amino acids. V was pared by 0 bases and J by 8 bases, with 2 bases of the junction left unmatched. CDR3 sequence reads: CASSLGGTGEAFF. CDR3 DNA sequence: TGTGCCAGCAGCTTGGGTGGGACAGGGGAAGCTTTCTTT. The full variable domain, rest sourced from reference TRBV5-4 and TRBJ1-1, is ETGVTQSPTHLIKTRGQQVTLRCSSQSGHNTVSWYQQALGQGPQFIFQYYREEENGRGNFPPRFSGLQFPNYSSELNVNALELDDSALYLCASSLGGTGEAFFGQGTRLTVV.

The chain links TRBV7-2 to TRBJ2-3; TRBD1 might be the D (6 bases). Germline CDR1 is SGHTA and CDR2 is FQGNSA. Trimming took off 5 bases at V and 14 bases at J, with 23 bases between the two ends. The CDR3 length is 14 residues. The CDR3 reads CASSPTSGDKIGYF. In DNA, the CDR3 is TGTGCCAGCAGCCCGACGTCCGGGGACAAAATCGGGTATTTT.

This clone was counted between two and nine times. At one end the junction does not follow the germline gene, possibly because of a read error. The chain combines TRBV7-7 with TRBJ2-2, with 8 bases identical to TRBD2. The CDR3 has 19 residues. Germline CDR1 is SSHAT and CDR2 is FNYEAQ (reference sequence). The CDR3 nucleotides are TGTGCTAGCAGCTTAGCGGTGACTAGCGCGGAAAGGAACACCGGGGAGCTGTTTTTT. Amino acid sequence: CASSLAVTSAERNTGELFF. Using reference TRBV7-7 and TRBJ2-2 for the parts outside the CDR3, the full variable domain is GAGVSQSPRYKVTKRGQDVTLRCDPISSHATLYWYQQALGQGPEFLTYFNYEAQPDKSGLPSDRFSAERPEGSISTLTIQRTEQRDSAMYRCASSLAVTSAERNTGELFFGEGSRLTVL.

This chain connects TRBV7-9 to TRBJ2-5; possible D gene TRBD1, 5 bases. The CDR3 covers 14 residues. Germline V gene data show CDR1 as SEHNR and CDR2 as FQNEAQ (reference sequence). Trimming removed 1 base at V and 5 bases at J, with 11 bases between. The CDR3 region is CASSLDRSGETQYF. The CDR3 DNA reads TGTGCCAGCAGCTTAGACAGGTCCGGGGAGACCCAGTACTTC.

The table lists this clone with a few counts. The CDR3 nucleotides are TGCGCCAGCAGCCAAGGGTTTGGCAGGGGCCCCGAGAGCCTACCAGACACTGAAGCTTTCTTT. Residues: CASSQGFGRGPESLPDTEAFF. The chain employs TRBV4-3 and TRBJ1-1; tentatively, D is TRBD1 (6 bases). The CDR3 totals 21 residues. CDR1 and CDR2 from the germline V gene are LGHNA and YSLEER. Trimming removed 1 base at V and 3 bases at J, with 30 bases between.

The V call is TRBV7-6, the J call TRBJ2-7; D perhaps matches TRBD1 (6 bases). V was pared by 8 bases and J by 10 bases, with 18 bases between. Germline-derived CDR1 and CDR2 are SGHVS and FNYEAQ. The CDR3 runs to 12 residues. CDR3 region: CASALSRTEQYF. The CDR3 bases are TGTGCCAGCGCCTTGTCCCGGACAGAACAGTACTTC. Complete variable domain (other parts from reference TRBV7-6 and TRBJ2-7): GAGVSQSPRYKVTKRGQDVALRCDPISGHVSLYWYRQALGQGPEFLTYFNYEAQQDKSGLPNDRFSAERPEGSISTLTIQRTEQRDSAMYRCASALSRTEQYFGPGTRLTVT.

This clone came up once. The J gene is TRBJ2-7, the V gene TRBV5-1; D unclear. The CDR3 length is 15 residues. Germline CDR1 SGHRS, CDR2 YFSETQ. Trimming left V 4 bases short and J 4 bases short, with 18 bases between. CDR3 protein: CASSITWASNYEQYF. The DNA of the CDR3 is TGCGCCAGCAGCATTACGTGGGCTTCTAATTACGAGCAGTACTTC.

The CDR3 here is CASSYGTLQETQYF. DNA of the CDR3: TGTGCCAGCAGTTACGGGACACTTCAAGAGACCCAGTACTTC. The chain combines TRBV6-5 with TRBJ2-5, with TRBD1 as a possible D gene (6 bases). The CDR3 length is 14 residues. V dropped 2 bases and J dropped 2 bases, with 9 bases sitting between them. Germline V lookup: CDR1 MNHEY, CDR2 SVGAGI.

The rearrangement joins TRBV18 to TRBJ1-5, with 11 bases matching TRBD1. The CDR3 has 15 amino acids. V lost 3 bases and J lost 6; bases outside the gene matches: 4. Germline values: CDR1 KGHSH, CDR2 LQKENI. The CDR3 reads CASSPGQGASQPQHF. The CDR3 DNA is TGTGCCAGCTCACCCGGACAGGGGGCTTCTCAGCCCCAGCATTTT.

This chain's CDR3 is CASGGEGRPLEGQFF. In DNA, the CDR3 is TGTGCCAGCGGGGGGGAGGGACGACCTCTCGAGGGGCAGTTCTTC. The chain combines TRBV28 with TRBJ2-1; 7 nucleotides agree with TRBD2. The CDR3 has 15 amino acids. V lost 8 bases and J lost 12; bases outside the gene matches: 19. Germline values: CDR1 MDHEN, CDR2 SYDVKM. Complete variable domain (other parts from reference TRBV28 and TRBJ2-1): DVKVTQSSRYLVKRTGEKVFLECVQDMDHENMFWYRQDPGLGLRLIYFSYDVKMKEKGDIPEGYSVSREKKERFSLILESASTNQTSMYLCASGGEGRPLEGQFFGPGTRLTVL.

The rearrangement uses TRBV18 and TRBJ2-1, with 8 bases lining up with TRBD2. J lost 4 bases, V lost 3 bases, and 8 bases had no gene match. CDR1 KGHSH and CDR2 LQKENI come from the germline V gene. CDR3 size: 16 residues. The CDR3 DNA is TGTGCCAGCTCACCGGGGACTAGGGTTTTTTACAATGAGCAGTTCTTC. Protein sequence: CASSPGTRVFYNEQFF. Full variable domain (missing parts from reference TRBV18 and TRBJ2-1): NAGVMQNPRHLVRRRGQEARLRCSPMKGHSHVYWYRQLPEEGLKFMVYLQKENIIDESGMPKERFSAEFPKEGPSILRIQQVVRGDSAAYFCASSPGTRVFYNEQFFGPGTRLTVL.

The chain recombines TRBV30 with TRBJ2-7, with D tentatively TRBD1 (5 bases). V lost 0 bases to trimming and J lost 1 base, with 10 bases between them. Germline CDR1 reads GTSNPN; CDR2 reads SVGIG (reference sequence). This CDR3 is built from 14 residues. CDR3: CAWSVPGASYEQYF. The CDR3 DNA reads TGTGCCTGGAGTGTACCTGGGGCATCCTACGAGCAGTACTTC.

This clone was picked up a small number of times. The CDR3 is CASRRLAPGELFF. The DNA of the CDR3 is TGTGCCAGCAGGAGACTCGCTCCGGGGGAGCTGTTTTTT. J is TRBJ2-2 and V is TRBV2; D is uncertain. Per germline, CDR1 SNHLY and CDR2 FYNNEI. The CDR3 has 13 amino acids. Trimming pared 6 bases from V and 8 bases from J, leaving 13 bases between.

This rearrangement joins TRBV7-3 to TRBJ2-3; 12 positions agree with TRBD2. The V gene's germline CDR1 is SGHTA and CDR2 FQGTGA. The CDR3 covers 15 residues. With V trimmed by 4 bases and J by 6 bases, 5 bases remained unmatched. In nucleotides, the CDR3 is TGTGCCAGCAGCTCTCTAGCGGGAGGGAGGGATACGCAGTATTTT. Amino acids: CASSSLAGGRDTQYF.